This T cell receptor (beta chain) stems from a study of blood T cell repertoires in COVID-19. Study-level information: The study drew acute and convalescent COVID-19 samples from the United States, Italy and Spain. The cDNA or gDNA used as material had been derived from T cells, B-cell-depleted T cells, or PBMCs.

Germline V lookup: CDR1 MDHEN, CDR2 SYDVKM. The CDR3 spans 15 residues. Trimming removed 5 bases at V and 1 base at J, with 14 bases between. Original data processing: Amplifying reference gene primers gave estimates of nucleated cell counts. This table comes from immunoSEQ multiplex PCR, and its TCRdb copy is limited to in-frame clones, with some not included. V, J and clone size are those of that table, while D and trimming were read from the DNA. The data show over 150,000 clones, with around 84% seen just once and under 2% held by the top ten. This receptor was taken from a man aged 80 or over with acute or convalescent COVID-19. The chain couples TRBV28 to TRBJ2-5; a possible D gene is TRBD2 (5 bases). The sequenced sample was peripheral blood. CDR3 nucleotide sequence: TGTGCCAGCAGTCCGGGGTCTGCGGGCCAAGAGACCCAGTACTTC. This sequence encodes CASSPGSAGQETQYF. Complete variable domain (other parts from reference TRBV28 and TRBJ2-5): DVKVTQSSRYLVKRTGEKVFLECVQDMDHENMFWYRQDPGLGLRLIYFSYDVKMKEKGDIPEGYSVSREKKERFSLILESASTNQTSMYLCASSPGSAGQETQYFGPGTRLLVL.